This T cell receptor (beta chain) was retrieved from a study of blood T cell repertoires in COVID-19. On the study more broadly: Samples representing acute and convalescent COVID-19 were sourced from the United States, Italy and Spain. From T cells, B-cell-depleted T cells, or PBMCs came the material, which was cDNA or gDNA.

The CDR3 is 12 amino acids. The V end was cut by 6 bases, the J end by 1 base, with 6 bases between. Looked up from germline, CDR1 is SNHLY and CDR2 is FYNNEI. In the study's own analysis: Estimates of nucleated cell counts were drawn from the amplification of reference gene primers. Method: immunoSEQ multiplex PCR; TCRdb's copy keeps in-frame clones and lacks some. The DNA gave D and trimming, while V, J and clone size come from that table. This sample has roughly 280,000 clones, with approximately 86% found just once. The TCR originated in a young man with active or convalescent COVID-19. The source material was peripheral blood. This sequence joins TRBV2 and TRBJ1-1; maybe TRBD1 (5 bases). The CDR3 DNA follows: TGTGCCAGCAGAACAGGGAACACTGAAGCTTTCTTT. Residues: CASRTGNTEAFF. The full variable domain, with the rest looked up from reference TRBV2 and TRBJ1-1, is EPEVTQTPSHQVTQMGQEVILRCVPISNHLYFYWYRQILGQKVEFLVSFYNNEISEKSEIFDDQFSVERPDGSNFTLKIRSTKLEDSAMYFCASRTGNTEAFFGQGTRLTVV.